This entry features one T cell receptor (beta chain) sequence. The antigen remains unidentified. From germline, CDR1 is MDHEN and CDR2 SYDVKM. This CDR3 is 15 amino acids long. V lost 5 bases and J lost 2, with 16 bases in between. The data are from a study of pediatric ulcerative colitis. Background on the study: Disease was pancolitis in six or seven and left-sided in two, histology-confirmed.

Up to 500,000 reads were sequenced per sample. Measured with immunoSEQ multiplex PCR; TCRdb has only the in-frame clones, and not every one. The sample records some 50,000 clones, 60% to 85% being singletons. One to two pinch biopsies were taken from the rectum during colonoscopy. Study results and caveats: Blood-rectal clonal overlap within each person was significantly higher in ulcerative colitis patients than controls. No controls had the two rectal clonotypes shared by ulcerative colitis patients.

This receptor was obtained from a girl between 5 and 17 years old with moderate ulcerative colitis. The chain carries TRBV28 and TRBJ2-7, with D possibly matching TRBD1 (5 bases). Specimen: gut tissue. For the CDR3, the DNA is TGTGCCAGCAGTGACGCGGACATAGGGGCCTACGAGCAGTACTTC. Its protein product is CASSDADIGAYEQYF.